This TCR beta chain was recovered during a study of T cell responses to AZD1222 COVID-19 vaccine. Study-wide results and caveats: White British donors predominated, females outnumbered males, and clonal diversity was possibly underestimated. Spike-specific TCR breadth and depth rose after two AZD1222 doses.

Sequencing used immunoSEQ multiplex PCR; TCRdb keeps in-frame clones, though not all of them. The sample consists of over 130,000 clones, 80% to 95% of them appearing once. This clone was seen a handful of times. Its antigen is currently unknown. The V gene end was trimmed by 7 bases and the J gene end by 1 base; junction bases not matched to a gene: 9. This CDR3 is built from 16 residues. Germline values: CDR1 SGHRS, CDR2 YFSETQ. The sequence derives from an adult who received the AZD1222 COVID-19 vaccine. The specimen comprised peripheral blood, sampled 28 days after the second AZD1222 dose. J is TRBJ2-2 and V is TRBV5-1, with 8 bases aligning to TRBD2. CDR3 sequence (DNA): TGCGCCAGCCTAGGCAGCGGGAGTGGGAACACCGGGGAGCTGTTTTTT. Residues: CASLGSGSGNTGELFF. The complete variable domain, with remaining parts taken from reference TRBV5-1 and TRBJ2-2, reads KAGVTQTPRYLIKTRGQQVTLSCSPISGHRSVSWYQQTPGQGLQFLFEYFSETQRNKGNFPGRFSGRQFSNSRSEMNVSTLELGDSALYLCASLGSGSGNTGELFFGEGSRLTVL.